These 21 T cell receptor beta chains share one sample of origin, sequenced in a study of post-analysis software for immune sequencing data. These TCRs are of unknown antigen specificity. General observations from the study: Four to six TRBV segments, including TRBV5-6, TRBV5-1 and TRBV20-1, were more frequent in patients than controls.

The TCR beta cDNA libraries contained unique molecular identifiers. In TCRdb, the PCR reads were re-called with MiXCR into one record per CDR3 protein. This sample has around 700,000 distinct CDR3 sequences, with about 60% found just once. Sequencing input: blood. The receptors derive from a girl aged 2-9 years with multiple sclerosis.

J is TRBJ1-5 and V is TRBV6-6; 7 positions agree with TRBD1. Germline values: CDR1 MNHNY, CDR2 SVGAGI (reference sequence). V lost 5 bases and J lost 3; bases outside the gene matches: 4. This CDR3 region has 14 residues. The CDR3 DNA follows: TGTGCCAGCAGTACGGGGACAGCCAATCAGCCCCAGCATTTT. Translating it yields CASSTGTANQPQHF.

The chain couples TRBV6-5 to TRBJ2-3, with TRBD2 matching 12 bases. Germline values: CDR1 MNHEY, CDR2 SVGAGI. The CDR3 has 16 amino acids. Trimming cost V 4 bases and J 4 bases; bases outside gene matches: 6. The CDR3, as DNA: TGTGCCAGCAGTTGGCGACTAGCGGGGGTTCCAGATACGCAGTATTTT. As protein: CASSWRLAGVPDTQYF.

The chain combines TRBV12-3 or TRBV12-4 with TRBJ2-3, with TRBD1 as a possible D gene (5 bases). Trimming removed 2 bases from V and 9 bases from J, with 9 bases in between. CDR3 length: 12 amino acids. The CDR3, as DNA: TGTGCCAGCAGTTTACCGAGACAGACGCAGTATTTT. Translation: CASSLPRQTQYF.

DNA for the CDR3: TGTGCCAGTAGAAAGGGGTTTGAGCAGTTCTTC. Amino acids: CASRKGFEQFF. The rearrangement joins TRBV12-3 or TRBV12-4 to TRBJ2-1; a possible D gene is TRBD1 (5 bases). The CDR3 has 11 amino acids. V was shortened by 9 bases and J by 9 bases, with 12 bases between the two germline ends.

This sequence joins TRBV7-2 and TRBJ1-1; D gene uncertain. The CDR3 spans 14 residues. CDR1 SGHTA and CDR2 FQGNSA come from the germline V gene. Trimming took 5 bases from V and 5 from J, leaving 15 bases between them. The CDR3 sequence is CASSARARGTEAFF. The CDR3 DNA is TGTGCCAGCAGCGCTAGAGCCCGGGGAACTGAAGCTTTCTTT.

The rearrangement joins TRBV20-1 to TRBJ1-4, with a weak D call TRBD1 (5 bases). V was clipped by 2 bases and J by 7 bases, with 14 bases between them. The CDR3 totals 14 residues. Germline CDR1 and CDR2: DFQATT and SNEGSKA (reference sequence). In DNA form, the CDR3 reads TGCAGTGCTAGACCCGCAGGGTATGGTGAAAAACTGTTTTTT. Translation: CSARPAGYGEKLFF.

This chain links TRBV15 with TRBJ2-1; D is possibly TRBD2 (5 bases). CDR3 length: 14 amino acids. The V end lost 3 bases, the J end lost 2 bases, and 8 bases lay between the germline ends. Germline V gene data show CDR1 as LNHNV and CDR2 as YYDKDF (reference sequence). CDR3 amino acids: CATSSEGAYNEQFF. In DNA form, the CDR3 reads TGTGCCACCAGCAGTGAGGGAGCCTACAATGAGCAGTTCTTC.

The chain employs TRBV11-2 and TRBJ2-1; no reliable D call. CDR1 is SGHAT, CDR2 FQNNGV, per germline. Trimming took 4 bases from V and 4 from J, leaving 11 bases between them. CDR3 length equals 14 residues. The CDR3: CASSSPARYNEQFF. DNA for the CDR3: TGTGCCAGCAGCTCACCTGCTAGGTACAATGAGCAGTTCTTC.

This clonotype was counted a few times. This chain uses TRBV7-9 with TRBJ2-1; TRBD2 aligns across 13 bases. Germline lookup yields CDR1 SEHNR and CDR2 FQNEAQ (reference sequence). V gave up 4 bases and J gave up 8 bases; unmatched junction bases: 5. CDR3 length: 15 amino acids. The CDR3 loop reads CASSSGLAGAHEQFF. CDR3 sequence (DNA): TGTGCCAGCAGCTCTGGACTAGCGGGGGCCCATGAGCAGTTCTTC.

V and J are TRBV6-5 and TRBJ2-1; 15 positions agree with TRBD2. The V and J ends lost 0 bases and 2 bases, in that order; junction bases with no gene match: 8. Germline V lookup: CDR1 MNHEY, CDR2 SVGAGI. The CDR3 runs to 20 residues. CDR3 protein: CASSYSPPGLAGGPYNEQFF. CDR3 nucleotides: TGTGCCAGCAGTTACTCGCCCCCGGGACTAGCGGGAGGTCCCTACAATGAGCAGTTCTTC.

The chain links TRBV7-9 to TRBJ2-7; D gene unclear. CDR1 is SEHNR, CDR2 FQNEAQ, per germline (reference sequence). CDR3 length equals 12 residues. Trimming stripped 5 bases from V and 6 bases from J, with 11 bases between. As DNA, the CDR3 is TGTGCCAGCAGCGGGCGAGAAGGCGAGCAGTACTTC. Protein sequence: CASSGREGEQYF.

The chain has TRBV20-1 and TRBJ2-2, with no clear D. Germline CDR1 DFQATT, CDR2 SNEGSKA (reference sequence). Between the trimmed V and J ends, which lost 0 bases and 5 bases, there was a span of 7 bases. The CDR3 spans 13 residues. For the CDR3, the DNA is TGCAGTGCTAGAGATAGGCGTACCGGGGAGCTGTTTTTT. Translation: CSARDRRTGELFF.

The CDR3 is CASSYSPGTSYEQYF. The DNA for the CDR3 is TGTGCCAGCAGTTACTCGCCCGGGACATCCTACGAGCAGTACTTC. The chain carries TRBV6-5 and TRBJ2-7, with a tentative D call TRBD1 (6 bases). V was pared by 0 bases and J by 1 base, with 10 bases between. Germline values: CDR1 MNHEY, CDR2 SVGAGI. The CDR3 totals 15 residues.

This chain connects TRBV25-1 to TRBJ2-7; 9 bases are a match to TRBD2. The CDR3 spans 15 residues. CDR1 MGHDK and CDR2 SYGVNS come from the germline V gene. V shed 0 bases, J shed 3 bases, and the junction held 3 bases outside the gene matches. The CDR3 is CASSEYSSGNYEQYF. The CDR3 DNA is TGTGCCAGCAGTGAATATTCTAGCGGGAACTACGAGCAGTACTTC.

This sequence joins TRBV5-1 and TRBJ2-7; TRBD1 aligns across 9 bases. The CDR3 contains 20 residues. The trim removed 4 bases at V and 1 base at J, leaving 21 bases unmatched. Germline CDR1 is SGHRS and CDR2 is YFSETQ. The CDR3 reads CASSNLPHRGRDGLSYEQYF. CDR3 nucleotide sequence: TGCGCCAGCAGCAACTTGCCCCACAGGGGGCGGGACGGCCTTTCCTACGAGCAGTACTTC.

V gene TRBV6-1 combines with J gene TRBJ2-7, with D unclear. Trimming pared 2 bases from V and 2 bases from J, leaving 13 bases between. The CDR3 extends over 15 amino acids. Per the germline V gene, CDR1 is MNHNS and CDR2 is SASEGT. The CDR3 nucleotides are TGTGCCAGCAGTGAAATGGGCAGGAACCCCTACGAGCAGTACTTC. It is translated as CASSEMGRNPYEQYF.

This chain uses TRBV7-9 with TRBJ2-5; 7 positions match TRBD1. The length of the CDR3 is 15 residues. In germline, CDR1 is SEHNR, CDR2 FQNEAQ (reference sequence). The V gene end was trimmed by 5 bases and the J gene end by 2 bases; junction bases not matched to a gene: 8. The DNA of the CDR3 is TGTGCCAGCAGCCCCGACAGGGCAGGTCAAGAGACCCAGTACTTC. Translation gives CASSPDRAGQETQYF.

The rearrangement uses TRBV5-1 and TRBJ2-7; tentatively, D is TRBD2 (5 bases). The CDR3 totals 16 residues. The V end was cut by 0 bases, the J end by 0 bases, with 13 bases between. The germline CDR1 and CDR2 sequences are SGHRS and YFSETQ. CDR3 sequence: CASSLGASPSSYEQYF. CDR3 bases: TGCGCCAGCAGCTTGGGGGCTAGCCCTAGCTCCTACGAGCAGTACTTC.

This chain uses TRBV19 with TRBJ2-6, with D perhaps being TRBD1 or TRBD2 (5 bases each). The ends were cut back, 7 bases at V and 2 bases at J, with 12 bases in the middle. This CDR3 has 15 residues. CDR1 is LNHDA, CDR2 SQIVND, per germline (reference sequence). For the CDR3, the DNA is TGTGCCAGTAAGGATGGGGGAGCTGGGGCCAACGTCCTGACTTTC. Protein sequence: CASKDGGAGANVLTF. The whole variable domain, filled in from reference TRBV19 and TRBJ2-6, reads DGGITQSPKYLFRKEGQNVTLSCEQNLNHDAMYWYRQDPGQGLRLIYYSQIVNDFQKGDIAEGYSVSREKKESFPLTVTSAQKNPTAFYLCASKDGGAGANVLTFGAGSRLTVL.

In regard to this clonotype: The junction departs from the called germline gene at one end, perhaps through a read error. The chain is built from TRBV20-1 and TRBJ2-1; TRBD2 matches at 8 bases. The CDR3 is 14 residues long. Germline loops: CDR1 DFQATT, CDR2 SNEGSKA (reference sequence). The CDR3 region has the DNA TGCAGTGCTAGCGGGGGGGCCCTGTTCAATGAGCAATTCTTC. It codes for CSASGGALFNEQFF.

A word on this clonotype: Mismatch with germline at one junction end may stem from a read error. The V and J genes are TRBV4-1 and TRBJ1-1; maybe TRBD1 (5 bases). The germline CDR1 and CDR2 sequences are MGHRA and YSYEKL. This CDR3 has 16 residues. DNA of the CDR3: TGCGCCAGCAGTCAAGTGTTCGGGGGTTTGAACACTGAAGCTTTCTTT. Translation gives CASSQVFGGLNTEAFF.